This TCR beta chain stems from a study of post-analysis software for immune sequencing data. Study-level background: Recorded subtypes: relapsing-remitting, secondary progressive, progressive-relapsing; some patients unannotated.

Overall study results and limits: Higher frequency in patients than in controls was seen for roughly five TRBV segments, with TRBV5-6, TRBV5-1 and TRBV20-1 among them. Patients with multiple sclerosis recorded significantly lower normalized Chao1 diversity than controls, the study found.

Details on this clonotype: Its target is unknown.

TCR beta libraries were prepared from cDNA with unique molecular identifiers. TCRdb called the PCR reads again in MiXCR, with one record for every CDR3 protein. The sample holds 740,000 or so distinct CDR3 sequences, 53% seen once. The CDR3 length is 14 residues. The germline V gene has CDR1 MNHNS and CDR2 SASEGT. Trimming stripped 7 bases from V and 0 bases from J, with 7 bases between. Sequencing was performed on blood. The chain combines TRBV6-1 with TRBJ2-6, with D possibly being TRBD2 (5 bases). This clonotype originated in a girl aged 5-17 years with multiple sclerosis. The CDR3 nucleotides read TGTGCCAGCAAGAGGGCCTCTGGGGCCAACGTCCTGACTTTC. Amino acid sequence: CASKRASGANVLTF.